This T cell receptor beta chain emerged from a study of cytomegalovirus exposure and HLA in healthy donors. The CDR3 length is 17 residues. Germline V gene data show CDR1 as SGHRS and CDR2 as YFSETQ. A note on this clone: The antigen remains undetermined.

13 Jbeta primers and 60 Vbeta primers were used for the PCR. The repertoire was sequenced with immunoSEQ multiplex PCR; TCRdb's copy has only in-frame clones and lacks some. The sample records about 270,000 clones, roughly 85% being singletons. Findings and caveats of the study: A list of about 180 TCR beta chains associated with cytomegalovirus was given. Earlier analysis found most TCR beta V segments productive about 90% or about 30% of the time.

The sample taken for sequencing was PBMCs. The chain employs TRBV5-1 and TRBJ2-5; 15 bases agree with TRBD2. The J call may be in error: the DNA end matches TRBJ2-7 better. The TCR comes from a man between 40 and 49 years old in good health and CMV-seropositive. CDR3 DNA: TGCGCCAGCAGCCCAGGACTAGCGGGAGGGCCCCCCTACGAGCAGTACTTC. It specifies CASSPGLAGGPPYEQYF.